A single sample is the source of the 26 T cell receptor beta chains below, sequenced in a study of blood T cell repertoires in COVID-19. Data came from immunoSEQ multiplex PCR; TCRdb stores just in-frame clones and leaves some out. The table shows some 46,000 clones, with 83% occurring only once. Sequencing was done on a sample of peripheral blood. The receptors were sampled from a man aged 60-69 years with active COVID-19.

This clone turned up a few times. The CDR3 loop reads CASSIPGTGENYEQYF. The CDR3 DNA reads as TGTGCCAGCAGCATACCCGGGACAGGGGAGAACTACGAGCAGTACTTC. V is TRBV7-9 and J is TRBJ2-7, with TRBD1 matching 10 bases. CDR3 length: 16 residues. V lost 5 bases, J lost 3 bases, and 10 bases stayed unmatched. Germline CDR1 SEHNR, CDR2 FQNEAQ (reference sequence).

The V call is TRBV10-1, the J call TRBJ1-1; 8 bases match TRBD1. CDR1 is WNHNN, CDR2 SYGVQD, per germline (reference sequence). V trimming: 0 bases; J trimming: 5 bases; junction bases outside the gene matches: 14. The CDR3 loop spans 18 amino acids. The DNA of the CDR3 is TGCGCCAGCAGTGAGTCAGTAAAGGACAGGGTGGTGGAAACTGAAGCTTTCTTT. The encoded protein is CASSESVKDRVVETEAFF.

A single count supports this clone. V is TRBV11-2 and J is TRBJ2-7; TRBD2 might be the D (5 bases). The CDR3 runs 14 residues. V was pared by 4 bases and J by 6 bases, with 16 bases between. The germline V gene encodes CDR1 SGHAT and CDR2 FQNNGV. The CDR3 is CASSSPGRTSEQYF. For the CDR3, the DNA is TGTGCCAGCAGCTCCCCCGGACGGACTTCCGAGCAGTACTTC. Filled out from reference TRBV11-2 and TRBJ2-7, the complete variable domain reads EAGVAQSPRYKIIEKRQSVAFWCNPISGHATLYWYQQILGQGPKLLIQFQNNGVVDDSQLPKDRFSAERLKGVDSTLKIQPAKLEDSAVYLCASSSPGRTSEQYFGPGTRLTVT.

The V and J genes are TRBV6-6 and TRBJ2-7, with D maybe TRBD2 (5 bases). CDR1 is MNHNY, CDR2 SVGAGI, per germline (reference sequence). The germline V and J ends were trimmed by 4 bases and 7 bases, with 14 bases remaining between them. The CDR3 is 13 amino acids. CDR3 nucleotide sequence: TGTGCCAGCAGTTTGGACTGGGATAATGAGCAGTACTTC. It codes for CASSLDWDNEQYF.

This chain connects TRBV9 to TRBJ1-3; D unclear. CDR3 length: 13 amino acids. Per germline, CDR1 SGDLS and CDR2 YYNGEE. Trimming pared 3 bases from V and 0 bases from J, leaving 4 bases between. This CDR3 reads CASSGNSGNTIYF. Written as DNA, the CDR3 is TGTGCCAGCAGCGGTAACTCTGGAAACACCATATATTTT. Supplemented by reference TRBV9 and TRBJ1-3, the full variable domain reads DSGVTQTPKHLITATGQRVTLRCSPRSGDLSVYWYQQSLDQGLQFLIQYYNGEERAKGNILERFSAQQFPDLHSELNLSSLELGDSALYFCASSGNSGNTIYFGEGSWLTVV.

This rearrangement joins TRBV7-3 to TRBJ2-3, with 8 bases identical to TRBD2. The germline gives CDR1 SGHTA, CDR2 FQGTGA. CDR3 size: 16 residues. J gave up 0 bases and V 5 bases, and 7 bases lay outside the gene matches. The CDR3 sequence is CASSPRGGPSTDTQYF. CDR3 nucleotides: TGTGCCAGCAGCCCACGGGGGGGACCTAGCACAGATACGCAGTATTTT. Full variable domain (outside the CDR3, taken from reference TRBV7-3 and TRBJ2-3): GAGVSQTPSNKVTEKGKYVELRCDPISGHTALYWYRQSLGQGPEFLIYFQGTGAADDSGLPNDRFFAVRPEGSVSTLKIQRTERGDSAVYLCASSPRGGPSTDTQYFGPGTRLTVL.

Written as DNA, the CDR3 is TGTGCCAGCTCACCGAACAGGGATCTGGCTTTCTTT. It encodes CASSPNRDLAFF. This sequence joins TRBV18 and TRBJ1-1; tentatively, D is TRBD1 (6 bases). The CDR3 spans 12 residues. Germline V gene sequence: CDR1 KGHSH, CDR2 LQKENI. Trimming took 3 bases from V and 11 from J, leaving 13 bases between them.

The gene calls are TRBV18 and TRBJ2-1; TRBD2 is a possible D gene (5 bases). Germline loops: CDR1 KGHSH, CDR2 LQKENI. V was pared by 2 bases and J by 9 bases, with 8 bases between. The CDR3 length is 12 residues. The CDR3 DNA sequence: TGTGCCAGCTCACCAGACGAGGGTGAGCAGTTCTTC. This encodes CASSPDEGEQFF.

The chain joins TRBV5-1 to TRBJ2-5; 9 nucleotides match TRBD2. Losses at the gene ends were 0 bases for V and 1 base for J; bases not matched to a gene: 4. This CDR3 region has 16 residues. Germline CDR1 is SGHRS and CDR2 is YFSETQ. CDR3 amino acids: CASSLALAGAQETQYF. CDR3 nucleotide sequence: TGCGCCAGCAGCTTGGCATTAGCGGGGGCCCAAGAGACCCAGTACTTC.

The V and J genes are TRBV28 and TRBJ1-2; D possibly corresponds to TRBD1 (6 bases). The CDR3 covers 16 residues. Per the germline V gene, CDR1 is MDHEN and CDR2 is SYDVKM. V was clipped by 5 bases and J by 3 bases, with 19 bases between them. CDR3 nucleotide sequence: TGTGCCAGCAGTCCCGCTACAGGGACCGGTTACTATGGCTACACCTTC. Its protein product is CASSPATGTGYYGYTF.

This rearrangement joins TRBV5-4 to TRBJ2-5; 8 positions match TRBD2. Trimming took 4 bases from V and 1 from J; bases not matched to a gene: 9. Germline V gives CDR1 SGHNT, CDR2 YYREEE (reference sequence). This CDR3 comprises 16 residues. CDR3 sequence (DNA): TGTGCCAGCAGCCTAAGCGGGAGAGGGGGCCAAGAGACCCAGTACTTC. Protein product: CASSLSGRGGQETQYF.

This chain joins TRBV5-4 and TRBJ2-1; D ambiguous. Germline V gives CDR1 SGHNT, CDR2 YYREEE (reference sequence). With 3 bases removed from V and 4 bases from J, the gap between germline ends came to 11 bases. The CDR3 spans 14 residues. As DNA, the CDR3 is TGTGCCAGCAGCTCGGCAGGTTTTTACAATGAGCAGTTCTTC. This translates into CASSSAGFYNEQFF. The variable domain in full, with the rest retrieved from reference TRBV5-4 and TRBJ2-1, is ETGVTQSPTHLIKTRGQQVTLRCSSQSGHNTVSWYQQALGQGPQFIFQYYREEENGRGNFPPRFSGLQFPNYSSELNVNALELDDSALYLCASSSAGFYNEQFFGPGTRLTVL.

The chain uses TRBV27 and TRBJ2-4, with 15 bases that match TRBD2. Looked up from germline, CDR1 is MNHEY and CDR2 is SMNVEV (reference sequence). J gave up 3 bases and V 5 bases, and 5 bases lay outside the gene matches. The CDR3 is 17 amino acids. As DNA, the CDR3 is TGTGCCAGCAGTGGGACTAGCGGGAGGCCCCTCAAAAACATTCAGTACTTC. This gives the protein CASSGTSGRPLKNIQYF.

For the CDR3, the DNA is TGTGCCAGCAGCTTAGTACAGGGGGCCTCCTACGAGCAGTACTTC. This translates into CASSLVQGASYEQYF. The chain is built from TRBV7-9 and TRBJ2-7; 9 bases are a match to TRBD1. The CDR3 has 15 amino acids. Germline trimming cut 1 base from V and 0 bases from J; bases unmatched to any gene: 1. The germline CDR1 and CDR2 sequences are SEHNR and FQNEAQ (reference sequence). The full variable domain, with the rest looked up from reference TRBV7-9 and TRBJ2-7, is DTGVSQNPRHKITKRGQNVTFRCDPISEHNRLYWYRQTLGQGPEFLTYFQNEAQLEKSRLLSDRFSAERPKGSFSTLEIQRTEQGDSAMYLCASSLVQGASYEQYFGPGTRLTVT.

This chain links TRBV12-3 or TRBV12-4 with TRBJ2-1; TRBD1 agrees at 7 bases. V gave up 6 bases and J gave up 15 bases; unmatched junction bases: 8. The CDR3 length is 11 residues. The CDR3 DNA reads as TGTGCCAGCAGCGACAGGGAATATCGGTTCTTC. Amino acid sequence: CASSDREYRFF.

CDR3 amino acids: CASSPTSGSYEQYF. CDR3 nucleotides: TGCGCCAGCAGCCCAACTAGCGGCTCCTACGAGCAGTACTTC. V gene TRBV5-1 combines with J gene TRBJ2-7; 8 bases are shared with TRBD2. With 4 bases clipped from V and 0 bases from J, the junction kept 3 bases outside the gene matches. The CDR3 covers 14 residues. The germline CDR1 and CDR2 sequences are SGHRS and YFSETQ.

The CDR3 is CAISENQGRLISGANVLTF. In DNA, the CDR3 is TGTGCCATCAGTGAGAATCAAGGGCGACTAATCTCTGGGGCCAACGTCCTGACTTTC. The chain is built from TRBV10-3 and TRBJ2-6, with D possibly TRBD2 on 5 matching bases. The V and J ends lost 2 bases and 0 bases respectively, with 17 bases between them. The germline V gene encodes CDR1 ENHRY and CDR2 SYGVKD. This CDR3 is 19 amino acids long.

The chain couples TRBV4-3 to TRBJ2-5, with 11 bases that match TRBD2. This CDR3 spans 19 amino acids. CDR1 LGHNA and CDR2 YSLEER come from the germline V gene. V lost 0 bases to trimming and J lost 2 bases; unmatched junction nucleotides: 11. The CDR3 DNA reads TGCGCCAGCAGCCAAGATGGACCGCTAGCGGGGGGCGGACAAGAGACCCAGTACTTC. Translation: CASSQDGPLAGGGQETQYF.

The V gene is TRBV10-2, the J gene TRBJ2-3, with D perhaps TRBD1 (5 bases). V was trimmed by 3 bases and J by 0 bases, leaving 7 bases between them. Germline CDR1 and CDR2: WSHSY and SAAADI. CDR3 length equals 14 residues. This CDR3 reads CASSDRVSTDTQYF. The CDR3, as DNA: TGCGCCAGCAGTGACAGGGTCAGCACAGATACGCAGTATTTT.

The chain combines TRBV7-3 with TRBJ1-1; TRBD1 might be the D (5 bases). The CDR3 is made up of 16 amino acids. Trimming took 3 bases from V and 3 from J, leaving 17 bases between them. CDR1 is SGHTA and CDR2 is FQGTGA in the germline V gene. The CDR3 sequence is CASSFNRGGGDTEAFF. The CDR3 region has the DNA TGTGCCAGCAGCTTTAATCGGGGCGGAGGGGACACTGAAGCTTTCTTT.

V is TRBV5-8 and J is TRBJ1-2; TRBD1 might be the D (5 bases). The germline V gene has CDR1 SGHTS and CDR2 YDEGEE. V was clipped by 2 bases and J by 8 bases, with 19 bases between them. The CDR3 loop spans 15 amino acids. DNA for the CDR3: TGTGCCAGCAGCTTAGGGCCAGGGTTCCGAGGCGGCTACACCTTC. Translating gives CASSLGPGFRGGYTF.

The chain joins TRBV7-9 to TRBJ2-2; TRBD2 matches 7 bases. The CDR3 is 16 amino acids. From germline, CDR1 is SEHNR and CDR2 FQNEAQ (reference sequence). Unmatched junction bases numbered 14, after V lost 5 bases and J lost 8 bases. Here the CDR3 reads CASSPPRLAALGELFF. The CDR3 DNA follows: TGTGCCAGCAGCCCACCGAGGCTAGCGGCCTTGGGGGAGCTGTTTTTT.

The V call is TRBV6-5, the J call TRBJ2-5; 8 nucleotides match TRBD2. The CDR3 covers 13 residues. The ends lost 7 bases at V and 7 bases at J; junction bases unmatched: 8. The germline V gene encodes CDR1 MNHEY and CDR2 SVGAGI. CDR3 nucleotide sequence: TGTGCCAGCACACCGGGGGGGGCTGGGACCCAGTACTTC. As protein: CASTPGGAGTQYF.

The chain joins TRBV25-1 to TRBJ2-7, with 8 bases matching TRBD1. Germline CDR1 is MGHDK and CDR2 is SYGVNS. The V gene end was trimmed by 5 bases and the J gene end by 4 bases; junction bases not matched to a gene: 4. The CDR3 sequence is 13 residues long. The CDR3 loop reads CASSRTGRYEQYF. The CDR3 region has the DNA TGTGCCAGCAGTCGGACAGGGAGATACGAGCAGTACTTC.

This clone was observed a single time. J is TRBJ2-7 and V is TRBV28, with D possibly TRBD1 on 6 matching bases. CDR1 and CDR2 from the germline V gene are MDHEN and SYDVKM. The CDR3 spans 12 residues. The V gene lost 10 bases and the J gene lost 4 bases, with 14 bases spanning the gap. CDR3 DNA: TGTGCCACCTCCGGGACAAGTTACGAGCAGTACTTC. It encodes CATSGTSYEQYF.

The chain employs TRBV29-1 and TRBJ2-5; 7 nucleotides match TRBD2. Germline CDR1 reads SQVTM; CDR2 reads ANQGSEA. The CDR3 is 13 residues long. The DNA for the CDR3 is TGCAGTGTGTATGGGAGCGGGGTAGAGACCCAGTACTTC. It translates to CSVYGSGVETQYF.